A selection of T cell receptor beta chains follows, all from one sample in a study of blood T cell repertoires in COVID-19. Assay: immunoSEQ multiplex PCR; the TCRdb copy retains only in-frame clones and omits some. The repertoire has roughly 52,000 clones, approximately 82% of them found once; the top ten carry 5.5% to 7%. The sequencing sample was made of peripheral blood. Receptors were obtained from a human donor in a cohort sampled during active or convalescent COVID-19. CDR3s include the opening cysteine and the closing phenylalanine or tryptophan. The D gene is left open where the match is weak. Rows give clone size only sometimes, using once, few, many, or a class for an expanded clone.

-,TRBJ2-5,TRBV7-7,TRBD2,CASSLARGASLRETQYF,TGTGCTAGCAGCTTAGCGCGGGGGGCGAGTTTAAGGGAGACCCAGTACTTC
-,TRBJ2-5,TRBV7-2,-,CASSLAGGPRETQYF,TGTGCCAGCAGCTTAGCCGGGGGGCCTCGGGAGACCCAGTACTTC
-,TRBJ1-3,TRBV10-2,TRBD1,CASSDGTASGNTIYF,TGCGCCAGCAGCGATGGGACAGCCTCTGGAAACACCATATATTTT
-,TRBJ1-2,TRBV6-1,-,CASSGIREGGYTF,TGTGCCAGCAGTGGTATCAGGGAGGGCGGCTACACCTTC
-,TRBJ2-1,TRBV18,-,CASSLQGGSYNEQFF,TGTGCCAGCTCACTTCAGGGGGGCTCCTACAATGAGCAGTTCTTC
once,TRBJ2-5,TRBV19,-,CASSIDHAGPTETQYF,TGTGCCAGTAGTATAGATCATGCGGGGCCTACGGAGACCCAGTACTTC
-,TRBJ2-5,TRBV7-3,TRBD1,CASSLMSTGSAETQYF,TGTGCCAGCAGCTTAATGTCGACAGGGTCGGCGGAGACCCAGTACTTC
few,TRBJ1-5,TRBV19,-,CASSIAGGRARQPQHF,TGTGCCAGTAGTATAGCGGGGGGAAGGGCAAGGCAGCCCCAGCATTTT
-,TRBJ2-7,TRBV12-3/TRBV12-4,-,CASSYRPTEQYF,TGTGCCAGCAGTTACAGACCTACAGAGCAGTACTTC
-,TRBJ1-5,TRBV5-6,-,CASRQSISNQPQHF,TGTGCCAGCAGACAGAGCATTAGCAATCAGCCCCAGCATTTT
-,TRBJ2-7,TRBV7-2,-,CASSLETGPYEQYF,TGTGCCAGCAGCTTAGAAACAGGACCCTACGAGCAGTACTTC
-,TRBJ2-5,TRBV3-1/TRBV3-2,TRBD1,CASSKTGQGTGTQYF,TGTGCCAGCAGCAAAACTGGACAGGGCACTGGAACCCAGTACTTC
-,TRBJ2-4,TRBV20-1,TRBD2,CSASTGLAGALAKNIQYF,TGCAGTGCTAGTACGGGACTAGCGGGGGCCTTAGCCAAAAACATTCAGTACTTC
-,TRBJ2-5,TRBV15,-,CATSRDRGQETQYF,TGTGCCACCAGCAGAGATAGGGGGCAAGAGACCCAGTACTTC
once,TRBJ1-4,TRBV12-3/TRBV12-4,TRBD1,CASTDRGLEKLFF,TGTGCCAGCACTGACAGGGGGCTTGAAAAACTGTTTTTT
-,TRBJ2-3,TRBV7-8,TRBD2,CASSLGGGGPDTQYF,TGTGCCAGCAGCTTAGGCGGGGGGGGCCCAGATACGCAGTATTTT
-,TRBJ2-1,TRBV7-2,-,CASTKPLVNEQFF,TGTGCCAGCACCAAGCCACTAGTAAATGAGCAGTTCTTC
few,TRBJ2-1,TRBV7-8,-,CASSDRYNEQFF,TGTGCCAGCAGTGACAGGTACAATGAGCAGTTCTTC
-,TRBJ2-7,TRBV9,-,CASSVGAGSQEQYF,TGTGCCAGCAGCGTAGGGGCAGGGTCTCAGGAGCAGTACTTC
-,TRBJ1-1,TRBV11-2,-,CASSLQGATRDTEAFF,TGTGCCAGCAGCCTCCAAGGGGCTACAAGGGACACTGAAGCTTTCTTT
few,TRBJ1-2,TRBV5-4,TRBD1,CASSPRDRALGYGYTF,TGTGCCAGCAGCCCCAGGGACAGGGCATTGGGGTATGGCTACACCTTC
-,TRBJ1-5,TRBV6-6,-,CASSPQSNQPQHF,TGTGCCAGCAGTCCACAGAGCAATCAGCCCCAGCATTTT
-,TRBJ2-7,TRBV6-5,TRBD1,CASRTGTGSPYEQYF,TGTGCCAGCAGAACCGGGACAGGGAGTCCGTACGAGCAGTACTTC
-,TRBJ2-1,TRBV7-9,TRBD2,CASSFARTSINEQFF,TGTGCCAGCAGCTTCGCTAGGACTAGCATCAATGAGCAGTTCTTC
-,TRBJ2-7,TRBV18,TRBD1,CASSPPGRGPLSSYEQYF,TGTGCCAGCTCACCACCGGGCAGGGGGCCCCTGAGCTCCTACGAGCAGTACTTC
-,TRBJ1-1,TRBV9,TRBD1,CASSTYTGTGSASFF,TGTGCCAGCAGCACCTATACCGGGACAGGAAGCGCCTCTTTCTTT
few,TRBJ2-2,TRBV5-6,-,CASSLGQAGELFF,TGTGCCAGCAGCTTGGGACAGGCCGGGGAGCTGTTTTTT
-,TRBJ2-2,TRBV5-6,-,CASNMRGSTNTGELFF,TGTGCCAGCAACATGAGGGGGTCCACAAACACCGGGGAGCTGTTTTTT
-,TRBJ2-3,TRBV19,TRBD2,CASRTSGARTDTQYF,TGTGCCAGTAGAACGAGCGGGGCTCGCACAGATACGCAGTATTTT
-,TRBJ1-5,TRBV16,TRBD1,CASSHTGQGNQPQHF,TGTGCCAGCAGCCATACCGGACAGGGCAATCAGCCCCAGCATTTT
-,TRBJ1-5,TRBV5-1,TRBD1,CASSLDPRGDSNQPQHF,TGCGCCAGCAGCTTGGACCCCAGGGGGGATAGCAATCAGCCCCAGCATTTT
-,TRBJ1-1,TRBV23-1,-,CASSQRLRAGDTEAFF,TGCGCCAGCAGTCAAAGGCTCAGGGCGGGGGACACTGAAGCTTTCTTT
-,TRBJ2-2,TRBV6-5,-,CASRPPGLYTGELFF,TGTGCCAGCAGACCCCCGGGACTTTATACCGGGGAGCTGTTTTTT
-,TRBJ1-2,TRBV2,TRBD1,CASSYKGQPNYGYTF,TGTGCCAGCAGCTATAAGGGACAGCCTAACTATGGCTACACCTTC
-,TRBJ1-1,TRBV5-1,TRBD1,CASSTGQGSRNTEAFF,TGCGCCAGCAGCACCGGACAGGGATCGCGCAACACTGAAGCTTTCTTT
many,TRBJ1-1,TRBV5-4,TRBD1,CASSWWTGDETEAFF,TGTGCCAGCAGCTGGTGGACAGGGGATGAGACTGAAGCTTTCTTT
once,TRBJ2-5,TRBV3-1/TRBV3-2,-,CASSSSLSRETQYF,TGTGCCAGCAGCTCGTCGCTTAGTCGGGAGACCCAGTACTTC
few,TRBJ2-3,TRBV7-9,-,CASSHRVSTDTQYF,TGTGCCAGCAGCCACAGGGTTAGCACAGATACGCAGTATTTT
-,TRBJ2-4,TRBV29-1,-,CSVNLGGKNIQYF,TGCAGCGTCAACCTGGGGGGAAAAAACATTCAGTACTTC
-,TRBJ1-4,TRBV9,TRBD1,CASSAGQATNEKLFF,TGTGCCAGCAGCGCCGGACAGGCCACTAATGAAAAACTGTTTTTT
-,TRBJ2-7,TRBV10-2,TRBD2,CASSETSGGIYEQYF,TGCGCCAGCAGTGAGACTAGCGGGGGCATCTACGAGCAGTACTTC
-,TRBJ1-6,TRBV7-9,TRBD1,CASSLDRGYNSPLHF,TGTGCCAGCAGCTTAGACAGGGGTTATAATTCACCCCTCCACTTT
-,TRBJ1-1,TRBV2,-,CASSEGGDTEAFF,TGTGCCAGCAGTGAAGGGGGGGACACTGAAGCTTTCTTT
-,TRBJ1-1,TRBV13,-,CIATGAKENTEAFF,TGCATTGCGACAGGAGCTAAAGAGAACACTGAAGCTTTCTTT
-,TRBJ1-6,TRBV2,-,CASSYSPPYNSPLHF,TGTGCCAGCAGTTACAGTCCCCCCTATAATTCACCCCTCCACTTT
-,TRBJ1-2,TRBV3-1/TRBV3-2,TRBD1,CASSPLNRGDYGYTF,TGTGCCAGCAGCCCGTTAAACAGGGGCGACTATGGCTACACCTTC
-,TRBJ1-2,TRBV19,TRBD1,CASSDPGTGASTVRGYTF,TGTGCCAGTAGTGACCCCGGGACAGGAGCCTCTACAGTTCGGGGCTACACCTTC
-,TRBJ1-2,TRBV6-5,TRBD1,CASRDRQGHLNGYTF,TGTGCCAGCAGAGACAGACAGGGCCACTTAAATGGCTACACCTTC
-,TRBJ1-1,TRBV5-6,-,CASSATAEAFF,TGTGCCAGCAGCGCCACGGCTGAAGCTTTCTTT
-,TRBJ1-2,TRBV7-9,-,CASSAGATGYTF,TGTGCCAGCAGCGCAGGGGCCACGGGCTACACCTTC
once,TRBJ1-1,TRBV11-3,TRBD1,CASSPDRGEAFF,TGTGCCAGCAGCCCGGACAGGGGTGAAGCTTTCTTT